This is a list of T cell receptor beta chains from one sample in a study of control samples from healthy donors and cancer patients. Assay used: immunoSEQ multiplex PCR; TCRdb lists only in-frame clones, some missing. This sample yields roughly 100,000 clones, of which roughly 92% are seen a single time; 3% belongs to the top ten. Sample: blood. The receptors here all came from a human donor in good health. The donor label of this sample is uncertain. Both conserved end residues are part of each CDR3. Fields, in order: D gene, J gene, CDR3 length, clone size, V gene, CDR3 DNA, CDR3 protein. A D gene is named only where the DNA matches it firmly. Not every row has a clone size; where given, it reads once, few, many or a size class.

-	TRBJ1-1	13	-	TRBV2	TGTGCCAAGCGGCAAGCTGCGGATGGGAAAGCTTTCTTT	CAKRQAADGKAFF
-	TRBJ2-3	12	-	TRBV3-1/TRBV3-2	TGTGCCAGCAGCCCCTCACCAGATACGCAGTATTTT	CASSPSPDTQYF
-	TRBJ1-3	12	-	TRBV2	TGTGCCAGCAGTGATGCTGGAAACACCATATATTTT	CASSDAGNTIYF
-	TRBJ1-3	13	-	TRBV9	TGTGCCAGCAGCGTAGGCCGTGGAAACACCATATATTTT	CASSVGRGNTIYF
-	TRBJ1-3	16	-	TRBV5-5	TGTGCCAGCAGCTTGGAACTCAGGGGCGGTGGAAACACCATATATTTT	CASSLELRGGGNTIYF
-	TRBJ1-2	12	-	TRBV6-2/TRBV6-3	TGTGCCAGCAGTCACAGTCCGAACAGCTACACCTTC	CASSHSPNSYTF
-	TRBJ1-6	16	-	TRBV19	TGTGCCAGTAGTATAGATCTCAGGTCGATTGACTCACCCCTCCACTTT	CASSIDLRSIDSPLHF
-	TRBJ1-1	15	-	TRBV6-2/TRBV6-3	TGTGCCAGCAGTTACTCCGAAAGTTGGAACACTGAAGCTTTCTTT	CASSYSESWNTEAFF
-	TRBJ1-1	15	-	TRBV7-9	TGTGCCAGCAGCTCAGGGGCCCTGATGAACACTGAAGCTTTCTTT	CASSSGALMNTEAFF
-	TRBJ1-5	15	once	TRBV2	TGTGCCAGCAGTGGGGACCCTAGGGCTTATCAGCCCCAGCATTTT	CASSGDPRAYQPQHF
TRBD1	TRBJ1-2	15	-	TRBV2	TGTGCCAGCAGTGAAGCGCGTGTGGACAGGGAAGGCTACACCTTC	CASSEARVDREGYTF
-	TRBJ1-6	18	-	TRBV28	TGTGCCAGCAGTTTGAGACATCCTCAGCGTTTTTATAATTCACCCCTCCACTTT	CASSLRHPQRFYNSPLHF
-	TRBJ2-5	14	-	TRBV15	TGTGCCACCAGCAGAAATGCCCAGAGAGAGACCCAGTACTTC	CATSRNAQRETQYF
-	TRBJ1-5	14	-	TRBV19	TGTGCCAGCAATGCGGGGCAGTCCAATCAGCCCCAGCATTTT	CASNAGQSNQPQHF
-	TRBJ2-3	14	-	TRBV5-1	TGCGCCAGCAGCTTCTCGAGGGGGGCAGATACGCAGTATTTT	CASSFSRGADTQYF
-	TRBJ2-7	13	-	TRBV6-5	TGTGCCAGCAGTTACTCAGGTAACTACGAGCAGTACTTC	CASSYSGNYEQYF
-	TRBJ2-2	14	-	TRBV14	TGTGCCAGCAGCCGCGACTCGAACACCGGGGAGCTGTTTTTT	CASSRDSNTGELFF